One and the same sample provided the 8 T cell receptor beta chains below, sequenced in a study of identical twins. TCRdb re-called the 5' RACE reads through MiXCR, storing one row per CDR3 protein. Of 540,000 or so distinct CDR3 sequences listed, around 22% are singletons. Separately, the same data were catalogued under a study of yellow fever vaccine responses in identical twins.

Sequencing was done on a sample of CD4+ T cells sorted from blood. Receptors were obtained from a woman aged 18 to 35 in good health.

This clonotype was observed a handful of times. This chain connects TRBV7-9 to TRBJ2-1, with D maybe TRBD2 (5 bases). Trimming shortened V by 0 bases and J by 7 bases, and 16 bases separated the two germline ends. The CDR3 consists of 16 residues. Germline V gene lookup returns CDR1 SEHNR and CDR2 FQNEAQ (reference sequence). CDR3 bases: TGTGCCAGCAGCTTAGCCAGCGGCCTAGCCGGGAATGAGCAGTTCTTC. Its protein is CASSLASGLAGNEQFF.

This clonotype was counted many times. This sequence joins TRBV10-3 and TRBJ2-5, with 8 nucleotides matching TRBD1. Germline V gives CDR1 ENHRY, CDR2 SYGVKD. This CDR3 spans 13 amino acids. V lost 6 bases to trimming and J lost 5 bases; unmatched junction nucleotides: 5. CDR3 DNA sequence: TGTGCCATCAGCCCAGGGGGCGAGGAGACCCAGTACTTC. Its protein is CAISPGGEETQYF.

The chain employs TRBV15 and TRBJ2-4; D is unresolved. CDR3 length equals 14 residues. Germline-derived CDR1 and CDR2 are LNHNV and YYDKDF (reference sequence). The V end was cut by 1 base, the J end by 5 bases, with 9 bases between. The CDR3 DNA sequence: TGTGCCACCAGCAGAGGCGGCGACCAAAACATTCAGTACTTC. Its translation: CATSRGGDQNIQYF.

This chain uses TRBV5-1 with TRBJ2-3; a possible D gene is TRBD1 (5 bases). The CDR3 totals 17 residues. Trimming shortened V by 4 bases and J by 0 bases, and 18 bases separated the two germline ends. From germline, CDR1 is SGHRS and CDR2 YFSETQ. The CDR3 here is CASSPRPDSLSTDTQYF. The CDR3 coding sequence is TGCGCCAGCAGCCCAAGACCAGACAGCCTTAGCACAGATACGCAGTATTTT.

This clonotype appeared a few times. The rearrangement links TRBV7-6 to TRBJ1-4, with 11 bases lining up with TRBD1. The CDR3 contains 15 residues. The V gene end was trimmed by 5 bases and the J gene end by 7 bases; junction bases not matched to a gene: 6. Germline V lookup: CDR1 SGHVS, CDR2 FNYEAQ. In DNA, the CDR3 is TGTGCCAGCAGCCCGTTCGGGACAGGGGGTGAAAAACTGTTTTTT. Protein: CASSPFGTGGEKLFF.

The J gene is TRBJ2-1, the V gene TRBV3-1, with 7 bases that match TRBD2. CDR1 is LGHDT, CDR2 YNNKEL, per germline (reference sequence). The CDR3 extends over 19 amino acids. The junction had 20 bases not matched to a gene; V was cut back by 6 bases and J by 3 bases. CDR3 region: CASSHIKGAVGGSYNEQFF. The CDR3 coding sequence is TGTGCCAGCAGTCACATAAAAGGGGCTGTGGGCGGGAGCTACAATGAGCAGTTCTTC.

This clonotype was seen a handful of times. The V and J genes are TRBV9 and TRBJ2-4, with D maybe TRBD2 (6 bases). This CDR3 spans 18 amino acids. Trimming removed 0 bases from V and 2 bases from J, with 18 bases in between. The germline V gene has CDR1 SGDLS and CDR2 YYNGEE. The CDR3 nucleotides read TGTGCCAGCAGCGTAGCCGGGAGCGCGGAGGGAACCAAAAACATTCAGTACTTC. Translation gives CASSVAGSAEGTKNIQYF. The whole variable domain, filled in from reference TRBV9 and TRBJ2-4, reads DSGVTQTPKHLITATGQRVTLRCSPRSGDLSVYWYQQSLDQGLQFLIQYYNGEERAKGNILERFSAQQFPDLHSELNLSSLELGDSALYFCASSVAGSAEGTKNIQYFGAGTRLSVL.

This clonotype was detected a few times. The J gene is TRBJ1-1, the V gene TRBV3-1; 7 positions agree with TRBD1. The CDR3 covers 15 residues. With V trimmed by 1 base and J by 1 base, 3 bases remained unmatched. Germline assignment: CDR1 LGHDT and CDR2 YNNKEL (reference sequence). The CDR3 bases are TGTGCCAGCAGCCAAGTAGCAGGGGGGAACACTGAAGCTTTCTTT. This gives the protein CASSQVAGGNTEAFF.